Each of the 31 T cell receptor beta chains below was sequenced from the same sample in a study of blood T cells in healthy people across ages. Together with a sample-barcoded 5' primer, a J-beta primer mix was included in a second PCR lasting about 7 to 11 cycles. TCRdb fed the 5' RACE reads into MiXCR, producing one record per CDR3 protein. Found here are about 1,500,000 distinct CDR3 sequences, roughly 30% of them singletons; the top ten hold 6.5% to 8.5%. Sequencing was carried out using blood. These receptors all come from a woman in her 30s in good health.

This clonotype was seen once. A much larger clone is a single base away; this may be a read error. The chain is built from TRBV15 and TRBJ2-4, with D possibly TRBD1 on 5 matching bases. Trimming took off 0 bases at V and 13 bases at J, with 16 bases between the two ends. From germline, CDR1 is LNHNV and CDR2 YYDKDF (reference sequence). The CDR3 extends over 14 amino acids. This CDR3 reads CATSRDATDVEQYF. For the CDR3, the DNA is TGTGCCACCAGCAGAGACGCGACAGATGTTGAGCAGTACTTC.

The chain uses TRBV19 and TRBJ1-2, with unresolved D. Trimming removed 3 bases at V and 4 bases at J, with 9 bases between. This CDR3 spans 13 amino acids. From germline, CDR1 is LNHDA and CDR2 SQIVND (reference sequence). The CDR3 loop reads CASSMPGSYGYTF. The CDR3 DNA sequence: TGTGCCAGTAGTATGCCCGGAAGCTATGGCTACACCTTC.

In its sample, this clonotype was seen many times. CDR3 in DNA: TGTGCCAGCAGACGGACGGGCTATGGCTACACCTTC. Encoded protein: CASRRTGYGYTF. The V call is TRBV14, the J call TRBJ1-2, with D hard to call. Trimming took 6 bases from V and 4 from J, leaving 9 bases between them. The CDR3 has 12 amino acids. Per the germline V gene, CDR1 is SGHDN and CDR2 is FVKESK.

The V gene is TRBV9, the J gene TRBJ2-7; D assignment may be TRBD1 or TRBD2 (5 bases each). The V end lost 7 bases, the J end lost 3 bases, and 20 bases lay between the germline ends. The CDR3 is 15 amino acids. Germline V lookup: CDR1 SGDLS, CDR2 YYNGEE. The chain's CDR3 is CASAPGTDLRYEQYF. The CDR3 DNA reads TGTGCCAGCGCCCCGGGGACGGACCTCCGCTACGAGCAGTACTTC.

This clonotype has more than one count but fewer than ten. V is TRBV6-6 and J is TRBJ1-5; 7 positions agree with TRBD1. The germline V gene has CDR1 MNHNY and CDR2 SVGAGI (reference sequence). The CDR3 runs 15 residues. With V trimmed by 7 bases and J by 2 bases, 8 bases remained unmatched. The DNA of the CDR3 is TGTGCCAGCACCCAACAGGGGACGGGCAATCAGCCCCAGCATTTT. Its protein is CASTQQGTGNQPQHF.

Regarding this clonotype: A much larger clone differs from this one at a single base, so this may be a read error. This sequence joins TRBV12-5 and TRBJ2-4; 12 nucleotides match TRBD2. The last part of the DNA fits TRBJ2-7 better; the J call may be wrong. This CDR3 region has 16 residues. Germline assignment: CDR1 LGHNT and CDR2 FRNRAP. The CDR3 sequence is CASGYQTSGRGDEQYF. The CDR3 bases are TGTGCTAGTGGTTATCAGACTAGCGGGAGAGGGGACGAGCAGTACTTC.

The chain joins TRBV11-2 to TRBJ1-1, with D tentatively TRBD1 (5 bases). Trimming stripped 5 bases from V and 8 bases from J, with 12 bases between. Germline loops: CDR1 SGHAT, CDR2 FQNNGV. The CDR3 is made up of 12 amino acids. The CDR3 loop reads CASSMGRLEAFF. In DNA, the CDR3 is TGTGCCAGCAGCATGGGACGGTTAGAAGCTTTCTTT. Full variable domain (remainder filled in from reference TRBV11-2 and TRBJ1-1): EAGVAQSPRYKIIEKRQSVAFWCNPISGHATLYWYQQILGQGPKLLIQFQNNGVVDDSQLPKDRFSAERLKGVDSTLKIQPAKLEDSAVYLCASSMGRLEAFFGQGTRLTVV.

The chain has TRBV9 and TRBJ2-2; 9 nucleotides match TRBD1. Germline CDR1 reads SGDLS; CDR2 reads YYNGEE. The junction had 9 bases not matched to a gene; V was cut back by 2 bases and J by 7 bases. There are 16 residues in the CDR3. CDR3 loop: CASSVGGTGYVGELFF. The CDR3 nucleotides read TGTGCCAGCAGCGTCGGTGGGACAGGGTATGTCGGGGAGCTGTTTTTT.

In nucleotides, the CDR3 is TGTGCCAGCAGTAACCCCAAGGGGACTAGCACAGATACGCAGTATTTT. Its translation: CASSNPKGTSTDTQYF. V and J are TRBV12-3 or TRBV12-4 and TRBJ2-3, with D possibly TRBD2 on 6 matching bases. The CDR3 spans 16 residues. V lost 5 bases to trimming and J lost 0 bases, with 15 bases between them.

The CDR3 coding sequence is TGTGCCAGCAGTTTAAACAGCTTAGCGAGCGCAGATACGCAGTATTTT. It specifies CASSLNSLASADTQYF. The chain has TRBV12-3 or TRBV12-4 and TRBJ2-3; D possibly corresponds to TRBD2 (5 bases). With 2 bases removed from V and 4 bases from J, the gap between germline ends came to 16 bases. The CDR3 is made up of 16 amino acids.

This clonotype was observed at least ten times. DNA for the CDR3: TGTGCCAGCAGCCCACCCCCGGGACTATCCACAGATACGCAGTATTTT. Translating gives CASSPPPGLSTDTQYF. The chain is built from TRBV7-8 and TRBJ2-3, with 7 bases fitting TRBD2. The V gene's germline CDR1 is SGHVS and CDR2 FQNEAQ. This CDR3 has 16 amino acids. J lost 2 bases, V lost 5 bases, and 10 bases had no gene match.

The V call is TRBV5-1, the J call TRBJ2-5; 8 bases are shared with TRBD2. The CDR3 length is 14 residues. V lost 3 bases, J lost 5 bases, and 6 bases stayed unmatched. Germline CDR1 SGHRS, CDR2 YFSETQ. The CDR3 loop reads CASSWRGAGETQYF. The DNA for the CDR3 is TGCGCCAGCAGCTGGCGGGGGGCCGGGGAGACCCAGTACTTC.

Of note for this clonotype: Just one base apart from a much larger clone, this may be a read error. The V gene is TRBV3-1, the J gene TRBJ2-1; D unresolved. Looked up from germline, CDR1 is LGHDT and CDR2 is YNNKEL (reference sequence). V lost 4 bases and J lost 7, with 26 bases in between. CDR3 length equals 18 residues. The chain's CDR3 is CASSPRRTAIPVGNEQFF. The CDR3 DNA sequence: TGTGCCAGCAGCCCCCGTCGGACGGCCATCCCGGTGGGGAATGAGCAGTTCTTC.

The V call is TRBV27, the J call TRBJ2-5, with D possibly TRBD1 on 5 matching bases. CDR1 is MNHEY, CDR2 SMNVEV, per germline (reference sequence). The CDR3 loop spans 15 amino acids. The V gene lost 3 bases and the J gene lost 5 bases, with 16 bases spanning the gap. The CDR3 nucleotides read TGTGCCAGCAGTTTTGTGCCCGGGCCAGGGGAGACCCAGTACTTC. Translation gives CASSFVPGPGETQYF.

In its sample, this clonotype was seen a few times. This chain joins TRBV30 and TRBJ2-3, with 8 bases fitting TRBD2. The CDR3 consists of 15 residues. With 2 bases clipped from V and 3 bases from J, the junction kept 7 bases outside the gene matches. Looked up from germline, CDR1 is GTSNPN and CDR2 is SVGIG (reference sequence). CDR3 DNA sequence: TGTGCCTGGAGTCGAGCGGGGGCTCGGACAGATACGCAGTATTTT. Amino acid sequence: CAWSRAGARTDTQYF.

The table lists this clonotype with a few counts. This chain uses TRBV5-1 with TRBJ2-3; either TRBD1 or TRBD2 may supply D (5 bases each). Germline V gene sequence: CDR1 SGHRS, CDR2 YFSETQ. Trimming removed 4 bases at V and 1 base at J, with 13 bases between. The CDR3 spans 15 residues. This chain's CDR3 is CASSPGDAGTDTQYF. CDR3 DNA: TGCGCCAGCAGCCCCGGGGACGCTGGCACAGATACGCAGTATTTT.

The sample holds a few counts of this clonotype. The chain employs TRBV5-5 and TRBJ2-3; D may correspond to TRBD1 or TRBD2 (5 bases each). CDR3 length: 15 residues. Between the trimmed V and J ends, which lost 4 bases and 8 bases, there was a span of 20 bases. Germline values: CDR1 SGHKS, CDR2 YYEKEE (reference sequence). The CDR3 loop reads CASSTGLAGQGTQYF. The CDR3 nucleotides read TGTGCCAGCAGCACGGGGTTAGCAGGGCAAGGTACGCAGTATTTT.

This clonotype was recorded many times. The rearrangement links TRBV7-7 to TRBJ2-1; D is uncertain. V lost 5 bases, J lost 5 bases, and 7 bases lay in between. CDR3 size: 12 residues. Germline assignment: CDR1 SSHAT and CDR2 FNYEAQ (reference sequence). CDR3 in amino acids: CASSPGNNEQFF. Written as DNA, the CDR3 is TGTGCCAGCAGCCCCGGAAACAATGAGCAGTTCTTC.

This clonotype was seen a handful of times. The chain recombines TRBV6-6 with TRBJ1-5; TRBD1 matches at 11 bases. Germline V gene data show CDR1 as MNHNY and CDR2 as SVGAGI (reference sequence). CDR3 size: 13 residues. The trim removed 6 bases at V and 6 bases at J, leaving 1 base unmatched. CDR3 loop: CASRDRGRQPQHF. The CDR3 nucleotides are TGTGCCAGCAGGGACAGGGGGCGTCAGCCCCAGCATTTT.

This clonotype was counted a few times. CDR3 nucleotides: TGTGCCAGCCAACAGGGAAATGAAAAACTGTTTTTT. Translation: CASQQGNEKLFF. The chain has TRBV12-3 or TRBV12-4 and TRBJ1-4, with a possible D match to TRBD1 (6 bases). With 8 bases removed from V and 5 bases from J, the gap between germline ends came to 9 bases. This CDR3 has 12 amino acids.

Only a few counts were recorded for this clonotype. The chain combines TRBV7-2 with TRBJ2-2, with TRBD2 matching over 9 bases. The CDR3 is 16 amino acids. V lost 5 bases and J lost 6; bases outside the gene matches: 10. Germline loops: CDR1 SGHTA, CDR2 FQGNSA. CDR3 region: CASSLSGSGVAGELFF. The CDR3 DNA sequence: TGTGCCAGCAGCCTTAGCGGGAGTGGCGTTGCCGGGGAGCTGTTTTTT.

The gene calls are TRBV15 and TRBJ2-7, with TRBD2 as a possible D gene (5 bases). Germline assignment: CDR1 LNHNV and CDR2 YYDKDF (reference sequence). Trimming left V 5 bases short and J 1 base short, with 15 bases between. The CDR3 has 15 residues. The CDR3 DNA follows: TGTGCCACCAGCTTTAAACTAGACTATTCCTACGAGCAGTACTTC. Protein sequence: CATSFKLDYSYEQYF.

In this sample, this clonotype turned up a few times. The chain is built from TRBV6-6 and TRBJ1-1; TRBD1 matches 8 bases. This CDR3 region has 15 residues. With V trimmed by 5 bases and J by 2 bases, 7 bases remained unmatched. Looked up from germline, CDR1 is MNHNY and CDR2 is SVGAGI (reference sequence). The CDR3 sequence: CASSNGQGPNTEAFF. CDR3 sequence (DNA): TGTGCCAGCAGTAATGGACAGGGCCCAAACACTGAAGCTTTCTTT.

The rearrangement joins TRBV18 to TRBJ2-7; D possibly corresponds to TRBD2 (5 bases). The germline CDR1 and CDR2 sequences are KGHSH and LQKENI. This CDR3 has 13 residues. Trimming took 6 bases from V and 5 from J, leaving 14 bases between them. CDR3 bases: TGTGCCAGCTCGAACCAAGGAGGTCACGAGCAGTACTTC. Protein: CASSNQGGHEQYF.

The chain carries TRBV7-9 and TRBJ2-3; 7 bases line up with TRBD1. Trimming cost V 8 bases and J 2 bases; bases outside gene matches: 4. Germline CDR1 SEHNR, CDR2 FQNEAQ (reference sequence). There are 13 residues in the CDR3. CDR3 in amino acids: CASRQGPTDTQYF. The CDR3 nucleotides are TGTGCCAGCCGACAGGGACCCACAGATACGCAGTATTTT.

The chain uses TRBV28 and TRBJ2-6; the D gene is possibly TRBD1 (6 bases). This CDR3 contains 16 residues. V lost 6 bases to trimming and J lost 5 bases, with 17 bases between them. CDR1 and CDR2 from the germline V gene are MDHEN and SYDVKM. The CDR3 region has the DNA TGTGCCAGCAGCGAAAACCAGGGGTATTGGGCCAACGTCCTGACTTTC. Protein product: CASSENQGYWANVLTF. Full variable domain (rest looked up from reference TRBV28 and TRBJ2-6): DVKVTQSSRYLVKRTGEKVFLECVQDMDHENMFWYRQDPGLGLRLIYFSYDVKMKEKGDIPEGYSVSREKKERFSLILESASTNQTSMYLCASSENQGYWANVLTFGAGSRLTVL.

This clonotype appeared once. The chain links TRBV7-9 to TRBJ1-4, with 10 bases aligning to TRBD1. The CDR3 spans 16 residues. Per germline, CDR1 SEHNR and CDR2 FQNEAQ (reference sequence). Unmatched junction bases numbered 15, after V lost 5 bases and J lost 12 bases. The CDR3 loop is CASSPGDRGSLEELFF. As DNA, the CDR3 is TGTGCCAGCAGCCCGGGGGACAGGGGATCATTGGAAGAACTGTTTTTT. Full variable domain (remainder filled in from reference TRBV7-9 and TRBJ1-4): DTGVSQNPRHKITKRGQNVTFRCDPISEHNRLYWYRQTLGQGPEFLTYFQNEAQLEKSRLLSDRFSAERPKGSFSTLEIQRTEQGDSAMYLCASSPGDRGSLEELFFGSGTQLSVL.

This rearrangement joins TRBV7-2 to TRBJ2-3; possibly TRBD2 for D (5 bases). The CDR3 totals 16 residues. Trimming removed 5 bases from V and 2 bases from J, with 17 bases in between. From germline, CDR1 is SGHTA and CDR2 FQGNSA. The CDR3 is CASSAQRSGNTDTQYF. The CDR3 DNA is TGTGCCAGCAGCGCCCAGAGGAGCGGTAACACAGATACGCAGTATTTT.

A note on this clonotype: A clone one base away is much larger, so this may be a read error. This sequence joins TRBV29-1 and TRBJ2-5; 13 bases are shared with TRBD2. V was pared by 7 bases and J by 5 bases, with 4 bases of the junction left unmatched. Germline loops: CDR1 SQVTM, CDR2 ANQGSEA. This CDR3 is built from 13 residues. The CDR3 sequence: CSAGTSGAETQYF. Here the CDR3 DNA reads TGCAGCGCTGGGACTAGCGGGGCGGAGACCCAGTACTTC.

V is TRBV2 and J is TRBJ2-1; no definite D call. Germline V gene lookup returns CDR1 SNHLY and CDR2 FYNNEI. The CDR3 runs 13 residues. Trimming pared 8 bases from V and 3 bases from J, leaving 11 bases between. This CDR3 is CASDPLLYNEQFF. CDR3 bases: TGTGCCAGCGACCCCTTACTCTACAATGAGCAGTTCTTC.

This clonotype was observed a handful of times. The chain carries TRBV11-2 and TRBJ2-5; D possibly corresponds to TRBD2 (7 bases). The CDR3 spans 15 residues. Trimming pared 2 bases from V and 3 bases from J, leaving 13 bases between. Germline V gene sequence: CDR1 SGHAT, CDR2 FQNNGV. CDR3 region: CASSLYAGAKETQYF. CDR3 nucleotide sequence: TGTGCCAGCAGCTTATATGCGGGGGCCAAAGAGACCCAGTACTTC.